Listed here are 23 T cell receptor beta chains from one sample, sequenced in a study of CD8+CD57+ T cells in acquired aplastic anemia. Flow cytometry had shown expanded CD8+CD57+ cells in the patients chosen for sequencing. CDR3 and TCR beta VDJ profiling relied on a genomic DNA template. MiXCR, applied by TCRdb to the reads, yields one record per CDR3 protein. The repertoire holds 450,000 to 600,000 distinct CDR3 sequences, with under 40% as singletons. Material for sequencing was sorted CD4+, CD8+, or CD8+CD57+ T cells (not recorded which) from PBMCs. These receptors all stem from a human donor with aplastic anemia.

The V call is TRBV20-1, the J call TRBJ2-1; the match to TRBD2 covers 14 bases. Trimming cost V 5 bases and J 7 bases; bases outside gene matches: 10. Germline CDR1 and CDR2: DFQATT and SNEGSKA (reference sequence). CDR3 length equals 16 residues. In DNA form, the CDR3 reads TGCAGTGCTCCACGACTAGCGGGAGGGCCAGGAAATGAGCAGTTCTTC. Translation gives CSAPRLAGGPGNEQFF.

This clonotype was found many times. The J gene is TRBJ2-2, the V gene TRBV15; D is possibly TRBD1 or TRBD2 (6 bases each). CDR1 is LNHNV and CDR2 is YYDKDF in the germline V gene (reference sequence). This CDR3 has 15 amino acids. Trimming removed 0 bases from V and 5 bases from J, with 10 bases in between. The CDR3 spells CATSRDGGTTGELFF. The CDR3 DNA sequence: TGTGCCACCAGCAGAGATGGGGGGACAACCGGGGAGCTGTTTTTT.

This clonotype has just a few counts. The gene calls are TRBV7-9 and TRBJ2-3; D remains ambiguous. The length of the CDR3 is 13 residues. Germline V lookup: CDR1 SEHNR, CDR2 FQNEAQ (reference sequence). V was trimmed by 8 bases and J by 0 bases, leaving 9 bases between them. The CDR3 here is CASQISSTDTQYF. In DNA, the CDR3 is TGTGCCAGCCAAATTTCTAGCACAGATACGCAGTATTTT.

At least ten counts were recorded for this clonotype. This rearrangement joins TRBV2 to TRBJ1-5; perhaps TRBD1 as D (6 bases). Germline CDR1 and CDR2: SNHLY and FYNNEI. This CDR3 contains 11 residues. V shed 6 bases and J shed 11 bases, with 11 bases lying between them. CDR3 in DNA: TGTGCCAGCAGGTTGGACAGAGCCCAGCATTTT. It specifies CASRLDRAQHF.

This clonotype was recorded at least ten times. The chain uses TRBV6-4 and TRBJ1-5; D gene ambiguous. V was pared by 4 bases and J by 0 bases, with 7 bases between. CDR1 and CDR2 (germline): MRHNA, SNTAGT. The CDR3 contains 14 residues. The CDR3 DNA reads as TGTGCCAGCAGTGCGGGCTATAGCAATCAGCCCCAGCATTTT. It encodes CASSAGYSNQPQHF.

The rearrangement uses TRBV29-1 and TRBJ2-1, with TRBD2 matching 7 bases. The V gene end was trimmed by 3 bases and the J gene end by 0 bases; junction bases not matched to a gene: 2. Germline V CDR1 and CDR2: SQVTM, ANQGSEA. CDR3 length: 14 amino acids. As DNA, the CDR3 is TGCAGCGTTGAGCGGGGGAGCTCCTACAATGAGCAGTTCTTC. Protein: CSVERGSSYNEQFF.

The V call is TRBV5-1, the J call TRBJ1-3; D is unclear. The CDR3 covers 14 residues. Trimming stripped 4 bases from V and 0 bases from J, with 8 bases between. Germline CDR1 reads SGHRS; CDR2 reads YFSETQ. CDR3 region: CASSRQSSGNTIYF. The CDR3 DNA sequence: TGCGCCAGCAGCCGTCAGAGCTCTGGAAACACCATATATTTT.

The chain uses TRBV15 and TRBJ2-5; 8 bases agree with TRBD2. V was pared by 5 bases and J by 3 bases, with 8 bases of the junction left unmatched. CDR3 length: 15 amino acids. CDR1 is LNHNV, CDR2 YYDKDF, per germline (reference sequence). The CDR3 region is CATSGRSGEEETQYF. The CDR3, as DNA: TGTGCCACCAGCGGACGTAGCGGGGAGGAAGAGACCCAGTACTTC. The full variable domain, with the rest looked up from reference TRBV15 and TRBJ2-5, is DAMVIQNPRYQVTQFGKPVTLSCSQTLNHNVMYWYQQKSSQAPKLLFHYYDKDFNNEADTPDNFQSRRPNTSFCFLDIRSPGLGDTAMYLCATSGRSGEEETQYFGPGTRLLVL.

This chain uses TRBV12-3 or TRBV12-4 with TRBJ2-7, with 11 bases fitting TRBD2. The CDR3 totals 18 residues. The J segment lost 2 bases and the V segment lost 7 bases, leaving 16 bases of the junction unmatched. The CDR3 DNA sequence: TGTGCCAGCATTAGGACAGGGAAGATAGCGGGAGGGCCCTACGAGCAGTACTTC. It encodes CASIRTGKIAGGPYEQYF.

In its sample, this clonotype was seen many times. The chain carries TRBV19 and TRBJ1-5; D gene uncertain. Germline V gene sequence: CDR1 LNHDA, CDR2 SQIVND (reference sequence). The CDR3 is made up of 16 amino acids. V was shortened by 2 bases and J by 4 bases, with 15 bases between the two germline ends. CDR3 residues: CASSILGLGNNQPQHF. CDR3 bases: TGTGCCAGTAGTATACTCGGACTAGGGAATAATCAGCCCCAGCATTTT.

The chain employs TRBV20-1 and TRBJ2-3; D possibly corresponds to TRBD2 (6 bases). This CDR3 contains 16 residues. The germline V gene has CDR1 DFQATT and CDR2 SNEGSKA (reference sequence). V gave up 3 bases and J gave up 0 bases, with 16 bases separating them. CDR3 sequence reads: CSASVSAGTSTDTQYF. In nucleotides, the CDR3 is TGCAGTGCTAGTGTATCGGCGGGGACTAGCACAGATACGCAGTATTTT.

The V call is TRBV14, the J call TRBJ2-1, with TRBD2 matching over 8 bases. Germline loops: CDR1 SGHDN, CDR2 FVKESK. CDR3 length equals 16 residues. The V segment lost 3 bases and the J segment 0 bases; nucleotides outside the gene matches: 4. The CDR3 region has the DNA TGTGCCAGCAGCCACCAACTAGCGGTCTCCTACAATGAGCAGTTCTTC. Its translation: CASSHQLAVSYNEQFF.

The V and J genes are TRBV20-1 and TRBJ1-1; 7 nucleotides match TRBD1. Per the germline V gene, CDR1 is DFQATT and CDR2 is SNEGSKA (reference sequence). This CDR3 region has 12 residues. J gave up 9 bases and V 3 bases, and 7 bases lay outside the gene matches. The CDR3 sequence: CSASQKGGKAFF. CDR3 bases: TGCAGTGCTAGTCAGAAAGGGGGCAAAGCTTTCTTT.

In its sample, this clonotype was seen a few times. The chain has TRBV2 and TRBJ1-2; TRBD1 matches at 7 bases. With 6 bases clipped from V and 5 bases from J, the junction kept 12 bases outside the gene matches. Germline V CDR1 and CDR2: SNHLY, FYNNEI. The CDR3 is made up of 15 amino acids. CDR3 DNA sequence: TGTGCCAGCAGCCACCGACAGGGCCTATGGTATGGCTACACCTTC. It codes for CASSHRQGLWYGYTF.

This clonotype occurred a few times. The chain uses TRBV5-1 and TRBJ1-2, with a weak D call TRBD1 (5 bases). V dropped 4 bases and J dropped 4 bases, with 17 bases sitting between them. The CDR3 covers 15 residues. Germline V gene data show CDR1 as SGHRS and CDR2 as YFSETQ. The CDR3: CASSPGTLGIYGYTF. In nucleotides, the CDR3 is TGCGCCAGCAGCCCCGGGACCCTAGGTATCTATGGCTACACCTTC.

The rearrangement joins TRBV10-3 to TRBJ1-2; D is perhaps TRBD1 (6 bases). The CDR3 runs to 13 residues. Germline V gene sequence: CDR1 ENHRY, CDR2 SYGVKD. V gave up 2 bases and J gave up 8 bases, with 12 bases separating them. CDR3 sequence reads: CAISEQGLAGYTF. CDR3 nucleotides: TGTGCCATCAGTGAGCAGGGGCTCGCGGGCTACACCTTC.

The genes are TRBV20-1 and TRBJ1-2; no clear D gene. V was pared by 2 bases and J by 2 bases, with 15 bases between. Germline V gene sequence: CDR1 DFQATT, CDR2 SNEGSKA (reference sequence). The CDR3 covers 15 residues. CDR3 protein: CSARPRHLRNYGYTF. The CDR3 nucleotides are TGCAGTGCTAGACCTAGACATCTTCGAAACTATGGCTACACCTTC.

The chain employs TRBV7-2 and TRBJ2-7, with D perhaps matching TRBD2 (5 bases). The ends were cut back, 6 bases at V and 6 bases at J, with 15 bases in the middle. Germline CDR1 and CDR2: SGHTA and FQGNSA. The length of the CDR3 is 13 residues. The CDR3 coding sequence is TGTGCCAGCAGGGCTAGCCTTGCCCGCGAGCAGTACTTC. It is translated as CASRASLAREQYF.

V and J are TRBV9 and TRBJ1-2; D perhaps matches TRBD1 (5 bases). The CDR3 has 12 residues. The ends were cut back, 6 bases at V and 6 bases at J, with 12 bases in the middle. CDR1 is SGDLS, CDR2 YYNGEE, per germline. The CDR3 nucleotides read TGTGCCAGCAACCAGGGTGGAGATGGCTACACCTTC. The encoded protein is CASNQGGDGYTF.

This clonotype was seen only a few times. V and J are TRBV29-1 and TRBJ2-7, with 12 bases lining up with TRBD2. Trimming at V came to 7 bases and at J to 3 bases, leaving 10 bases not matched to a gene. Per germline, CDR1 SQVTM and CDR2 ANQGSEA. This CDR3 comprises 15 residues. The CDR3 sequence: CSASRTSGKDYEQYF. The CDR3 DNA sequence: TGCAGCGCCAGTCGGACTAGCGGGAAGGACTACGAGCAGTACTTC.

In its sample, this clonotype was seen many times. The chain has TRBV7-9 and TRBJ1-1, with unresolved D. Trimming pared 6 bases from V and 1 base from J, leaving 9 bases between. CDR3 length: 13 amino acids. Per germline, CDR1 SEHNR and CDR2 FQNEAQ (reference sequence). Written as DNA, the CDR3 is TGTGCCAGCAGGCCCCTACAGAACACTGAAGCTTTCTTT. This encodes CASRPLQNTEAFF.

This clonotype showed up just a few times. The genes are TRBV3-1 and TRBJ1-3; tentatively, D is TRBD1 (6 bases). Germline V CDR1 and CDR2: LGHDT, YNNKEL (reference sequence). CDR3 length: 15 residues. The V end was cut by 3 bases, the J end by 1 base, with 10 bases between. CDR3 protein: CASSHRTGSGNTIYF. The CDR3 bases are TGTGCCAGCAGCCATCGCACAGGGTCTGGAAACACCATATATTTT.

The rearrangement joins TRBV6-4 to TRBJ1-2, with D maybe TRBD1 (6 bases). The CDR3 loop spans 15 amino acids. Germline V CDR1 and CDR2: MRHNA, SNTAGT. Deletions cut 5 bases from V and 3 bases from J, with 16 bases between. The CDR3 loop is CASSSDSTEYYGYTF. The CDR3 DNA is TGTGCCAGCAGTTCGGACAGCACCGAGTACTATGGCTACACCTTC.